This TCR beta chain comes out of a study of cytomegalovirus exposure and HLA in healthy donors (dated by TCRdb to about 2017). A note on the overall study: According to a later analysis, one platform produced both the 120 validation repertoires and the 670 or so repertoires of the first cohort. To predict cytomegalovirus infection status, the study brought together high-throughput TCR immunosequencing, statistical association of individual TCRs with disease status, and machine learning. Along with the roughly 670-subject first cohort, a separate validation cohort of roughly 110 different subjects was used. The study aimed to test whether cataloging public T cell receptors could reveal signatures of past pathogen exposure. The full study reports these points: In both the original and validation cohorts, the classifier was reported to diagnose cytomegalovirus status with high specificity and sensitivity. A few of the identified cytomegalovirus-associated TCR beta chains were confirmed in vitro to be specific for cytomegalovirus antigens. It was suggested by the authors that the approach could potentially be generalized to other disease states and immunological phenotypes. Subsequent analysis determined that TCRs grouped into clusters in the first cohort also showed a tendency toward co-occurrence across the roughly 110 validation repertoires, and approximately 93% of cluster scores exceeded 0. Most TCR sequences were observed very rarely across donors, whereas some public TCRs were present in many individuals. The study listed 164 TCR beta chains as associated with cytomegalovirus. A later analysis had no HLA typing for the validation cohort, so co-occurrence there was scored across all 120 or so repertoires.

Donors formed part of the validation cohort, which comprised 120 subjects and was distinct from the first cohort of under 750 subjects. Regarding this clone: This clone's antigen is unknown. The record has no base qualities; no much larger clone is one base away. This sample includes further DNA sequences coding for the same CDR3.

Library generation was performed with the immunoSEQ multiplex PCR assay. Under the source paper's analysis protocol: A statistical classification framework was built for diagnosing cytomegalovirus status from the catalog of TCR beta chain sequences. Drawn from immuneACCESS, this table holds only the in-frame rearrangements with V and J called that TCRdb kept. Clones are partly lost; checked studies trace under half to an unresolved V gene and leave the rest unexplained. That table gives V, J and clone size, and the DNA gave D and trimming. This sample lists some 190,000 clones; roughly 86% were detected once. Clones ranked in the top ten supply 6.5% to 7.5% of the sample. Germline trimming: 0 bases from V, 7 bases from J; junction bases outside gene matches: 1. For CDR1 and CDR2, the germline V gene lists SGHRS and YFSETQ. The CDR3 covers 13 residues, taking in both the cysteine and the phenylalanine. Only CDR3 DNA is held: 39 bases, read in frame from base 1.

The chain joins TRBV5-1 to TRBJ2-1, and 7 junction bases match TRBD2. This clonotype was sampled from a man between 25 and 39 years old in good health and CMV-seropositive. Material for sequencing was PBMCs. The CDR3 amino acid sequence is: CASSLAGGNEQFF. The bases read TGCGCCAGCAGCTTGGCCGGGGGGAATGAGCAGTTCTTC.